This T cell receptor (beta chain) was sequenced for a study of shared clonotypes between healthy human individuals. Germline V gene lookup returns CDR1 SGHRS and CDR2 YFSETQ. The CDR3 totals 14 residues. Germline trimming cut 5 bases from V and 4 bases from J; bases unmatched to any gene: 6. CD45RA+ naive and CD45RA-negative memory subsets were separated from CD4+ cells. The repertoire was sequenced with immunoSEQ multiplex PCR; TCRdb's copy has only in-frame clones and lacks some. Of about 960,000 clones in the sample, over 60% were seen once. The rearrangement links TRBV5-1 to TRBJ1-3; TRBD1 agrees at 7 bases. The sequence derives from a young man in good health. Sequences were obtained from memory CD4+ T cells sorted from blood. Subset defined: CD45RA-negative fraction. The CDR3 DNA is TGCGCCAGCAGAACCACAGGGGACGGAAACACCATATATTTT. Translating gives CASRTTGDGNTIYF.